Sequencing of this T cell receptor beta chain was carried out in a study of T cell repertoires in cytomegalovirus infection. Points on this clonotype: Its antigen is unidentified.

Between the trimmed V and J ends, which lost 2 bases and 0 bases, there was a span of 13 bases. Germline V gene lookup returns CDR1 SNHLY and CDR2 FYNNEI. The CDR3 totals 16 residues. TCRdb fed the reads into MiXCR, producing one record per CDR3 protein. The sample has just under 500,000 distinct CDR3 sequences, about 33% seen once. Sequencing was performed on cultured PBMCs, taken from culture after CMV antigen stimulation. The clonotype originates from a human donor in good health (CMV status not recorded). Some clones in this sample may be carry-over from other donors' samples. The chain recombines TRBV2 with TRBJ2-5; TRBD2 is a possible D gene (6 bases). The CDR3 nucleotides read TGTGCCAGCAGTGAATCCCCGGGAGTGTACCAAGAGACCCAGTACTTC. Its protein product is CASSESPGVYQETQYF.